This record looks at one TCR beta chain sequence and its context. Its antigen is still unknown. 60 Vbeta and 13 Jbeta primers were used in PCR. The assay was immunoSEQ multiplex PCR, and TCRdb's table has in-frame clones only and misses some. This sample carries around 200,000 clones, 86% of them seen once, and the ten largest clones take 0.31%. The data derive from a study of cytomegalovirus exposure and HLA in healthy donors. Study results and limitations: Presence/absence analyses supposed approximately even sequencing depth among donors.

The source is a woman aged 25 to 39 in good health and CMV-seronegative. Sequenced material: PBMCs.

In DNA, the CDR3 is TGCGCCAGCAGCCAAGCCCAGGGAATTTACGAGCAGTACTTC. Amino acid sequence: CASSQAQGIYEQYF. The J gene is TRBJ2-7, the V gene TRBV4-1, with a tentative D call TRBD1 (5 bases). Deletions cut 1 base from V and 4 bases from J, with 11 bases between. This CDR3 is 14 amino acids long. Germline V CDR1 and CDR2: MGHRA, YSYEKL.